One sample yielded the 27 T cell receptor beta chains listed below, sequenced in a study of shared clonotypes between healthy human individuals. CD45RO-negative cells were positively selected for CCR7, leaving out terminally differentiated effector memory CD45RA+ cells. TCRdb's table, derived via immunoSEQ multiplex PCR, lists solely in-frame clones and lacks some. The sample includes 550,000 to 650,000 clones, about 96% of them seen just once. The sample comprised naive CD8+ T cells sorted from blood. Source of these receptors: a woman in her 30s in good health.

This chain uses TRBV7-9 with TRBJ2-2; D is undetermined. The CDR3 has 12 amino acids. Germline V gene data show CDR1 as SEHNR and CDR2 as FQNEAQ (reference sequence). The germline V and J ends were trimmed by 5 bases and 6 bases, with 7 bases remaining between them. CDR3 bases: TGTGCCAGCAGCCACGGGCCCGGGGAGCTGTTTTTT. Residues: CASSHGPGELFF.

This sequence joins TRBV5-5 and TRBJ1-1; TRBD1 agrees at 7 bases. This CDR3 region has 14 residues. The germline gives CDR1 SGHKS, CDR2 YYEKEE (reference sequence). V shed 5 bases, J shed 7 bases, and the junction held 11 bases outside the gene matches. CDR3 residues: CASSSVGTEIEAFF. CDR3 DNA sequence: TGTGCCAGCAGTTCTGTTGGGACAGAAATTGAAGCTTTCTTT.

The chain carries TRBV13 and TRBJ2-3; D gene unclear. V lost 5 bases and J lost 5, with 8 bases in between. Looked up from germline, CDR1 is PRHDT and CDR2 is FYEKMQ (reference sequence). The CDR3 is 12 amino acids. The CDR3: CASSPTQDTQYF. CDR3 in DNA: TGTGCCAGCAGCCCTACGCAAGATACGCAGTATTTT. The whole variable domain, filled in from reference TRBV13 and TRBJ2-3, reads AAGVIQSPRHLIKEKRETATLKCYPIPRHDTVYWYQQGPGQDPQFLISFYEKMQSDKGSIPDRFSAQQFSDYHSELNMSSLELGDSALYFCASSPTQDTQYFGPGTRLTVL.

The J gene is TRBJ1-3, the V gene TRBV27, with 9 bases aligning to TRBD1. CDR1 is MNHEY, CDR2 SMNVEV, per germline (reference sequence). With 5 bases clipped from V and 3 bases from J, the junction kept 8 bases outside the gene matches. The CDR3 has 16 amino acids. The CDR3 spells CASSPGTGFGGNTIYF. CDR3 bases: TGTGCCAGCAGTCCCGGGACAGGGTTCGGTGGAAACACCATATATTTT.

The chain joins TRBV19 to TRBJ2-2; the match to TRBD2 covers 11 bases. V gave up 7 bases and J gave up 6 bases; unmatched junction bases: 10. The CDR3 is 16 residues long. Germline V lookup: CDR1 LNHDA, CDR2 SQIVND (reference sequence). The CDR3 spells CASTTIAGGSAGELFF. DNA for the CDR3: TGTGCCAGTACCACCATAGCGGGAGGGAGCGCCGGGGAGCTGTTTTTT.

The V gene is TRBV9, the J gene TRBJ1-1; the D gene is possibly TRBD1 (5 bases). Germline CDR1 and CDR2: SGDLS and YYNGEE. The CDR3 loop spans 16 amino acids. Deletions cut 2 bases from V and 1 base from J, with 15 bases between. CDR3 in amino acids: CASSVLLNRKNTEAFF. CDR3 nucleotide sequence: TGTGCCAGCAGCGTGCTCCTCAACAGGAAGAACACTGAAGCTTTCTTT.

The CDR3 DNA follows: TGTGCCAGCAGCTTAGTGGGGGGACAGAACACAGATACGCAGTATTTT. Its protein is CASSLVGGQNTDTQYF. V gene TRBV7-8 combines with J gene TRBJ2-3, with a tentative D call TRBD1 (7 bases). Trimming shortened V by 1 base and J by 2 bases, and 13 bases separated the two germline ends. This CDR3 contains 16 residues. Germline CDR1 is SGHVS and CDR2 is FQNEAQ. Full variable domain (rest looked up from reference TRBV7-8 and TRBJ2-3): GAGVSQSPRYKVAKRGQDVALRCDPISGHVSLFWYQQALGQGPEFLTYFQNEAQLDKSGLPSDRFFAERPEGSVSTLKIQRTQQEDSAVYLCASSLVGGQNTDTQYFGPGTRLTVL.

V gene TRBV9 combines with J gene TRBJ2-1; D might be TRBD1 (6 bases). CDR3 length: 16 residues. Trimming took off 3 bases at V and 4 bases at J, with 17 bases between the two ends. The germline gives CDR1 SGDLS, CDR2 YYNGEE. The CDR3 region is CASSGGPGGAYNEQFF. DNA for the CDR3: TGTGCCAGCAGCGGGGGGCCTGGAGGAGCTTACAATGAGCAGTTCTTC.

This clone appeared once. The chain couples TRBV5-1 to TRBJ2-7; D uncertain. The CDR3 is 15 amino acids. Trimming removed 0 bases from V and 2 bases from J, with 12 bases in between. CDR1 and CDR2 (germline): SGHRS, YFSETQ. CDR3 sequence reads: CASSLDSSWTYEQYF. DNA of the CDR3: TGCGCCAGCAGCTTGGATTCATCCTGGACCTACGAGCAGTACTTC. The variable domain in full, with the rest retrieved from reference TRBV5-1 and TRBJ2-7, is KAGVTQTPRYLIKTRGQQVTLSCSPISGHRSVSWYQQTPGQGLQFLFEYFSETQRNKGNFPGRFSGRQFSNSRSEMNVSTLELGDSALYLCASSLDSSWTYEQYFGPGTRLTVT.

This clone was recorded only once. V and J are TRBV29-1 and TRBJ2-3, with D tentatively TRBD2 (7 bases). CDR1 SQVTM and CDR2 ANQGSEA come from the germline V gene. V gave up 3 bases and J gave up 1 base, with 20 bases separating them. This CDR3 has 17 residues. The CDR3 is CSVEGGPEVWGTDTQYF. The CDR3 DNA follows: TGCAGCGTTGAGGGGGGGCCTGAAGTATGGGGCACAGATACGCAGTATTTT.

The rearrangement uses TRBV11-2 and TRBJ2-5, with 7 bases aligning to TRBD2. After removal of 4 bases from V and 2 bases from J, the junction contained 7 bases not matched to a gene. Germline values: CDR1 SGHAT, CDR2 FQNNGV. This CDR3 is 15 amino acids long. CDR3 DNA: TGTGCCAGCAGCTGGGGAAGCGGGGATCAAGAGACCCAGTACTTC. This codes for CASSWGSGDQETQYF.

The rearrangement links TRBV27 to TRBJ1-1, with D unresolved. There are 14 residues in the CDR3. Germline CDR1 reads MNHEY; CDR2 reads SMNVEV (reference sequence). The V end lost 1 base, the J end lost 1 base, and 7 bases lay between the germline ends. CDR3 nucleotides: TGTGCCAGCAGTTTATTTGGGTCGAACACTGAAGCTTTCTTT. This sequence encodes CASSLFGSNTEAFF.

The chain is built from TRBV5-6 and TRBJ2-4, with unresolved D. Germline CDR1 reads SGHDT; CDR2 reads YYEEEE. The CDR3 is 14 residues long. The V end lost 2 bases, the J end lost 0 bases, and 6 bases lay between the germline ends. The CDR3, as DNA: TGTGCCAGCAGCTTAGGGATAGCCAAAAACATTCAGTACTTC. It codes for CASSLGIAKNIQYF.

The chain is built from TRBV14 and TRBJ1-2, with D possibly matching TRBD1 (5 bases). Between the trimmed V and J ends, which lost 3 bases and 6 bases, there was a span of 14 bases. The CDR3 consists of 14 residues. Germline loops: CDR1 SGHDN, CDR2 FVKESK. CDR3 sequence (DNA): TGTGCCAGCAGCCAGAGCACAGGTCCCCATGGCTACACCTTC. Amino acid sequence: CASSQSTGPHGYTF.

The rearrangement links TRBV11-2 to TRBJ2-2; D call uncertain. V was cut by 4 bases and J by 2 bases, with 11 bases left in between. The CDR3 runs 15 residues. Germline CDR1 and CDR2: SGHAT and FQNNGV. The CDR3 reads CASSSRNRNTGELFF. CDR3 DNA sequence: TGTGCCAGCAGCTCGAGGAACAGAAACACCGGGGAGCTGTTTTTT.

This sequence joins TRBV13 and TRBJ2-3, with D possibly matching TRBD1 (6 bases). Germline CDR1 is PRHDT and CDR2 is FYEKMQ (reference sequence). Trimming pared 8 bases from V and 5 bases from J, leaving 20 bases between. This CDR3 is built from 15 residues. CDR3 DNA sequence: TGTGCCAGCCGTCTAGGGGCAGGGGTGGAAGATACGCAGTATTTT. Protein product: CASRLGAGVEDTQYF.

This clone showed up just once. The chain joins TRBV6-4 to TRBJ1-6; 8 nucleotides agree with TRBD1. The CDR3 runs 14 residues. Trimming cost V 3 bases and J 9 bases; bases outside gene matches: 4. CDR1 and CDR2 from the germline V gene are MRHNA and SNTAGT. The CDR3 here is CASSETGEGSPLHF. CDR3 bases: TGTGCCAGCAGTGAGACAGGGGAGGGTTCACCCCTCCACTTT.

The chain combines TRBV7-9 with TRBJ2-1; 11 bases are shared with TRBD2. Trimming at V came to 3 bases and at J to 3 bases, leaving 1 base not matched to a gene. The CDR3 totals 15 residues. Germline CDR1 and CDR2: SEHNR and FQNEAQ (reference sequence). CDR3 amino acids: CASSLTSGIYNEQFF. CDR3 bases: TGTGCCAGCAGCTTGACTAGCGGGATCTACAATGAGCAGTTCTTC.

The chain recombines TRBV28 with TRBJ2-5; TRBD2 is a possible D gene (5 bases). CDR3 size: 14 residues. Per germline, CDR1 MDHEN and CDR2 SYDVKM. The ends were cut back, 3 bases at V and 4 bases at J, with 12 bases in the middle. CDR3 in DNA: TGTGCCAGCAGTTTGATGAGGGTAGGAGAGACCCAGTACTTC. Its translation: CASSLMRVGETQYF.

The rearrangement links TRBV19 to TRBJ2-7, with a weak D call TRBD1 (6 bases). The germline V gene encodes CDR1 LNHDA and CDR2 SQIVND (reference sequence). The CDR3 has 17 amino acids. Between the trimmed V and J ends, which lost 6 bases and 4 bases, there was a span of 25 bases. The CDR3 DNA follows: TGTGCCAGTAGCAGCCTACGGACAGAAACCGCGCCTTACGAGCAGTACTTC. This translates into CASSSLRTETAPYEQYF. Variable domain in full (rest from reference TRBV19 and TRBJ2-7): DGGITQSPKYLFRKEGQNVTLSCEQNLNHDAMYWYRQDPGQGLRLIYYSQIVNDFQKGDIAEGYSVSREKKESFPLTVTSAQKNPTAFYLCASSSLRTETAPYEQYFGPGTRLTVT.

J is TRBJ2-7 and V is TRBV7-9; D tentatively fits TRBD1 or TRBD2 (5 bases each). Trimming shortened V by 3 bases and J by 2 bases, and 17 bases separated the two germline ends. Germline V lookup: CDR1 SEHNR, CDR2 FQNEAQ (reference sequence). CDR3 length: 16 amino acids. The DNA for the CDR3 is TGTGCCAGCAGCTTCGGTGTTGGGGACGAACCCTACGAGCAGTACTTC. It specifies CASSFGVGDEPYEQYF.

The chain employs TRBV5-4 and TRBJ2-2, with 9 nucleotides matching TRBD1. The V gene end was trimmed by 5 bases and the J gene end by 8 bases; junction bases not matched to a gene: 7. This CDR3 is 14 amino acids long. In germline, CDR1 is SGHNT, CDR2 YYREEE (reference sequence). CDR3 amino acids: CASRDRGSKGELFF. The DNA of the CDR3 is TGTGCCAGCAGGGACAGGGGAAGCAAGGGGGAGCTGTTTTTT.

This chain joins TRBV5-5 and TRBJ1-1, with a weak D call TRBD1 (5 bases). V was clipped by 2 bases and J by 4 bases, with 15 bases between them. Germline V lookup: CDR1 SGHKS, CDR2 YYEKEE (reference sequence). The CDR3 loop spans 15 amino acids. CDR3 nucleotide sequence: TGTGCCAGCAGCTTAGGGACTGGAGGATTCACTGAAGCTTTCTTT. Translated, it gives CASSLGTGGFTEAFF.

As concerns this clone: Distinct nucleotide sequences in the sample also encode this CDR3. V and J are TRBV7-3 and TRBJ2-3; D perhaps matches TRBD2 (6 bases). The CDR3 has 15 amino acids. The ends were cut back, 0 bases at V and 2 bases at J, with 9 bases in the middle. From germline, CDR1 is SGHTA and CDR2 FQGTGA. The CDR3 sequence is CASSLTGGSTDTQYF. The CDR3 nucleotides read TGTGCCAGCAGCTTAACCGGGGGTTCCACAGATACGCAGTATTTT.

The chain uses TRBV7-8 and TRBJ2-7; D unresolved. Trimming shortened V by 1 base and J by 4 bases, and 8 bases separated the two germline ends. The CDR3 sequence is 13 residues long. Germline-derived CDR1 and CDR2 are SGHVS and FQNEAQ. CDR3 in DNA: TGTGCCAGCAGCTTAGGAGACCTATACGAGCAGTACTTC. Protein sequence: CASSLGDLYEQYF.

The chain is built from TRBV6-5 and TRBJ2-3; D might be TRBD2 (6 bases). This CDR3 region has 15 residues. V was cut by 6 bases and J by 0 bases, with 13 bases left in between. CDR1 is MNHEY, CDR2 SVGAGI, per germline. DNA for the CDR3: TGTGCCAGCAGGCGGGACCCATATAGCACAGATACGCAGTATTTT. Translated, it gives CASRRDPYSTDTQYF.

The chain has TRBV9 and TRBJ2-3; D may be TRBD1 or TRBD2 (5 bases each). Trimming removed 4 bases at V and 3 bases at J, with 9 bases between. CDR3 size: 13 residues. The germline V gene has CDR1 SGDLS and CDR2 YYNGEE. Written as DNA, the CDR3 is TGTGCCAGCAGCAATGGGGGTACAGATACGCAGTATTTT. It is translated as CASSNGGTDTQYF.